The next 18 T cell receptor beta chains were all read from a single sample in a study of blood T cell repertoires in COVID-19. Measured with immunoSEQ multiplex PCR; TCRdb has only the in-frame clones, and not every one. The sample includes roughly 200,000 clones, 84% of them seen just once. The sequencing input was peripheral blood. The receptor set was obtained from a woman older than 75 with COVID-19, enrolled during active disease.

The gene calls are TRBV5-6 and TRBJ1-3; 11 bases are shared with TRBD1. Germline V gene sequence: CDR1 SGHDT, CDR2 YYEEEE. The CDR3 sequence is 16 residues long. J was trimmed by 2 bases and V by 4 bases; bases with no gene match: 5. In nucleotides, the CDR3 is TGTGCCAGCAGCCGCCGGACAGGGGGCACTGGAAACACCATATATTTT. Translating gives CASSRRTGGTGNTIYF.

The rearrangement links TRBV6-2 or TRBV6-3 to TRBJ2-3, with D perhaps TRBD2 (6 bases). CDR1 and CDR2 (germline): MNHEY, SVGEGT. With 5 bases removed from V and 6 bases from J, the gap between germline ends came to 9 bases. This CDR3 has 12 residues. The CDR3 protein is CASSRGGDTQYF. The CDR3 bases are TGTGCCAGCAGTCGCGGAGGGGATACGCAGTATTTT.

The chain employs TRBV6-5 and TRBJ2-7; a weak D match, TRBD1 (5 bases). Germline V gene sequence: CDR1 MNHEY, CDR2 SVGAGI. This CDR3 has 14 residues. V lost 11 bases, J lost 4 bases, and 21 bases lay in between. This chain's CDR3 is CAGASRRPLYEQYV. DNA for the CDR3: TGTGCCGGGGCTTCGAGAAGACCGCTATACGAGCAGTACGTC.

The rearrangement uses TRBV29-1 and TRBJ2-5, with D possibly TRBD1 on 6 matching bases. With 3 bases removed from V and 5 bases from J, the gap between germline ends came to 10 bases. This CDR3 is built from 12 residues. Germline CDR1 is SQVTM and CDR2 is ANQGSEA. The CDR3 reads CSVEVQGETQYF. DNA of the CDR3: TGCAGCGTTGAGGTGCAGGGGGAGACCCAGTACTTC. The entire variable domain, with the rest obtained from reference TRBV29-1 and TRBJ2-5, is as follows: SAVISQKPSRDICQRGTSLTIQCQVDSQVTMMFWYRQQPGQSLTLIATANQGSEATYESGFVIDKFPISRPNLTFSTLTVSNMSPEDSSIYLCSVEVQGETQYFGPGTRLLVL.

V and J are TRBV5-1 and TRBJ2-7, with 11 bases identical to TRBD1. The trim removed 0 bases at V and 5 bases at J, leaving 1 base unmatched. There are 14 residues in the CDR3. The germline CDR1 and CDR2 sequences are SGHRS and YFSETQ. The CDR3 sequence: CASSLGTGGNEQYF. CDR3 DNA: TGCGCCAGCAGCTTGGGGACAGGGGGCAACGAGCAGTACTTC.

The chain recombines TRBV28 with TRBJ1-6, with D possibly TRBD1 on 5 matching bases. V shed 10 bases and J shed 4 bases, with 8 bases lying between them. CDR3 length: 12 residues. Germline V gives CDR1 MDHEN, CDR2 SYDVKM. This CDR3 reads CAIGGYNSPLHF. CDR3 in DNA: TGTGCCATCGGGGGTTATAATTCACCCCTCCACTTT.

The gene calls are TRBV24-1 and TRBJ1-2; unclear D gene. The germline gives CDR1 KGHDR, CDR2 SFDVKD. V was cut by 9 bases and J by 0 bases, with 19 bases left in between. CDR3 length: 16 amino acids. The CDR3, as DNA: TGTGCCACCGCCGAGGGAGTGGGAGGGCCTAACTATGGCTACACCTTC. This codes for CATAEGVGGPNYGYTF.

For the CDR3, the DNA is TGTGCCAGCAGTTTGGGGGGGGCCAAAAACATTCAGTACTTC. This translates into CASSLGGAKNIQYF. The gene calls are TRBV27 and TRBJ2-4, with TRBD2 matching 7 bases. The V and J ends lost 3 bases and 1 base, in that order; junction bases with no gene match: 0. The CDR3 sequence is 14 residues long. The germline V gene has CDR1 MNHEY and CDR2 SMNVEV (reference sequence).

The chain combines TRBV7-8 with TRBJ2-7; the D gene is possibly TRBD2 (5 bases). The V end lost 6 bases, the J end lost 7 bases, and 13 bases lay between the germline ends. The CDR3 has 12 residues. Germline V gene sequence: CDR1 SGHVS, CDR2 FQNEAQ. CDR3 DNA sequence: TGTGCCAGCAGAGGTGCCGGGGTTGAGCAGTACTTC. Translating gives CASRGAGVEQYF.

The chain links TRBV5-8 to TRBJ1-4; perhaps TRBD1 as D (6 bases). The V gene lost 4 bases and the J gene lost 0 bases, with 16 bases spanning the gap. Looked up from germline, CDR1 is SGHTS and CDR2 is YDEGEE. CDR3 size: 17 residues. The DNA for the CDR3 is TGTGCCAGCAGCCGCGGACAGTTATTTGCAACTAATGAAAAACTGTTTTTT. Its protein product is CASSRGQLFATNEKLFF.

This clone was picked up one time. CDR3 sequence: CASSWGQGLGGGNSPLHF. CDR3 sequence (DNA): TGTGCCAGCAGCTGGGGACAGGGTCTTGGTGGCGGTAATTCACCCCTCCACTTT. The chain uses TRBV5-6 and TRBJ1-6; 9 nucleotides agree with TRBD1. CDR1 is SGHDT, CDR2 YYEEEE, per germline. The CDR3 runs 18 residues. V lost 3 bases to trimming and J lost 6 bases; unmatched junction nucleotides: 13. Together with reference TRBV5-6 and TRBJ1-6, the CDR3 gives the full variable domain: DAGVTQSPTHLIKTRGQQVTLRCSPKSGHDTVSWYQQALGQGPQFIFQYYEEEERQRGNFPDRFSGHQFPNYSSELNVNALLLGDSALYLCASSWGQGLGGGNSPLHFGNGTRLTVT.

This clone was observed a few times. At the DNA level, this CDR3 is encoded by other sequences in the same sample as well. The rearrangement joins TRBV19 to TRBJ1-6; D is uncertain. Germline CDR1 and CDR2: LNHDA and SQIVND (reference sequence). V was trimmed by 5 bases and J by 5 bases, leaving 7 bases between them. The CDR3 has 13 residues. CDR3: CASSLRDNSPLHF. In nucleotides, the CDR3 is TGTGCCAGTAGTCTCCGGGATAATTCACCCCTCCACTTT. Drawing the rest from reference TRBV19 and TRBJ1-6, the complete variable domain is DGGITQSPKYLFRKEGQNVTLSCEQNLNHDAMYWYRQDPGQGLRLIYYSQIVNDFQKGDIAEGYSVSREKKESFPLTVTSAQKNPTAFYLCASSLRDNSPLHFGNGTRLTVT.

The chain uses TRBV6-2 or TRBV6-3 and TRBJ2-1; TRBD2 matches at 11 bases. Trimming took 6 bases from V and 4 from J; bases not matched to a gene: 5. CDR1 is MNHEY, CDR2 SVGEGT, per germline. The CDR3 sequence is 15 residues long. CDR3 nucleotide sequence: TGTGCCAGCAGCTCTGGGACTAGCGGATACAATGAGCAGTTCTTC. Its protein product is CASSSGTSGYNEQFF.

This rearrangement joins TRBV3-1 (or the pseudogene TRBV3-2) to TRBJ2-2; D is uncertain. CDR1 and CDR2 (germline): LGHDT, YNNKEL (reference sequence). The CDR3 totals 12 residues. V was cut by 5 bases and J by 3 bases, with 4 bases left in between. The CDR3 reads CASSLYTGELFF. DNA of the CDR3: TGTGCCAGCAGCTTATACACCGGGGAGCTGTTTTTT.

This clone was observed a handful of times. The rearrangement uses TRBV6-5 and TRBJ2-2, with TRBD1 identical over 7 bases. CDR3 length: 14 amino acids. J was trimmed by 3 bases and V by 6 bases; bases with no gene match: 4. Germline V gene sequence: CDR1 MNHEY, CDR2 SVGAGI. The CDR3 nucleotides read TGTGCCAGCAGACAGGGGTATGACACCGGGGAGCTGTTTTTT. Translating it yields CASRQGYDTGELFF.

The chain couples TRBV19 to TRBJ1-2, with 11 bases identical to TRBD1. This CDR3 region has 16 residues. Germline values: CDR1 LNHDA, CDR2 SQIVND (reference sequence). Germline trimming cut 5 bases from V and 5 bases from J; bases unmatched to any gene: 10. The DNA of the CDR3 is TGTGCCAGTAGTTCCTGGACAGGGGGCAATCGTTATGGCTACACCTTC. Amino acids: CASSSWTGGNRYGYTF.

The chain employs TRBV23-1 and TRBJ1-1, with 8 bases that match TRBD1. TRBV23-1 is marked as an open reading frame, function uncertain. The CDR3 has 16 amino acids. The trim removed 6 bases at V and 1 base at J, leaving 10 bases unmatched. Here the CDR3 reads CASRLGQVTGNTEAFF. The CDR3 DNA sequence: TGCGCCAGCAGGCTGGGACAGGTGACCGGGAACACTGAAGCTTTCTTT.

The chain couples TRBV5-1 to TRBJ2-2; TRBD2 agrees at 12 bases. The CDR3 spans 15 residues. Trimming at V came to 4 bases and at J to 5 bases, leaving 3 bases not matched to a gene. In germline, CDR1 is SGHRS, CDR2 YFSETQ. The CDR3 loop is CASSGLAGQTGELFF. Written as DNA, the CDR3 is TGCGCCAGCAGCGGACTAGCGGGGCAGACCGGGGAGCTGTTTTTT.